Detailed here is one T cell receptor beta chain. The assay was immunoSEQ multiplex PCR, and TCRdb's table has in-frame clones only and misses some. The sample contains 130,000 to 150,000 clones, roughly 86% of which appear only once. The data are from a study of T cell responses to AZD1222 COVID-19 vaccine. The receptor comes from an adult who received the AZD1222 COVID-19 vaccine. This specimen was peripheral blood, taken 28 days after the second AZD1222 dose.

The CDR3: CASRPGEVDEQFF. CDR3 DNA sequence: TGTGCCAGCAGGCCCGGGGAGGTCGATGAGCAGTTCTTC. The chain uses TRBV12-3 or TRBV12-4 and TRBJ2-1; tentatively, D is TRBD2 (6 bases). V lost 6 bases and J lost 8, with 14 bases in between. This CDR3 contains 13 residues.